This T cell receptor (beta chain) was sequenced for a study of spatial heterogeneity in lung cancer. Study background: Detection consistently captured more beta-chain sequences than alpha-chain sequences.

With 1 base removed from V and 5 bases from J, the gap between germline ends came to 17 bases. Germline CDR1 and CDR2: GTSNPN and SVGIG (reference sequence). The CDR3 is made up of 15 amino acids. This clonotype was recorded at least ten times. TCR cDNA molecules each had a unique molecular identifier. MiXCR was run by TCRdb on the 5' RACE reads, yielding one entry per CDR3 protein. Of tens of thousands of distinct CDR3 sequences in the sample, over 3% are singletons; the top ten hold under 35%. Time point: sample taken at primary tumor resection. Material for sequencing was whole RNA from tumor, nontumor lung or frozen PBMC, left unsorted.

The TCR comes from a female donor with early-stage non-small cell lung cancer. This chain links TRBV30 with TRBJ2-5; D perhaps matches TRBD2 (5 bases). Source: PBMCs, taken at surgery. This CDR3 reads CAWSALRAVRETQYF. The CDR3 DNA sequence: TGTGCCTGGAGTGCGTTGAGGGCAGTGCGCGAGACCCAGTACTTC.